This TCR beta chain was documented in a study of T cell responses to AZD1222 COVID-19 vaccine. On the study more broadly: Pooled together were second doses at about 4 or about 12 weeks.

The junction had 10 bases not matched to a gene; V was cut back by 9 bases and J by 5 bases. Germline CDR1 is ENHRY and CDR2 is SYGVKD. This CDR3 contains 13 residues. About this clone: Its antigen is unidentified.

Some clones are missing from TCRdb's copy, which holds only in-frame ones; the method was immunoSEQ multiplex PCR. The table has tens of thousands of clones, 80% to 90% seen once. Study-wide results and limits: Epitopes outside B.1.351 and B.1.1.7 mutated regions reportedly drew nearly half of spike TCRs. Females made up more of the donors, who were largely white British, and clonal diversity may have come out too low.

The V gene is TRBV10-3, the J gene TRBJ2-7; 7 bases are a match to TRBD2. The sequenced sample was peripheral blood, obtained on day 0 of AZD1222 vaccination. The TCR originated in an adult in good health. The CDR3 DNA follows: TGTGCCATTAGGGACTATCAGTTGGACGAGCAGTACTTC. It is translated as CAIRDYQLDEQYF.